A selection of T cell receptor beta chains follows, all from one sample in a study of cytomegalovirus exposure and HLA in healthy donors. Produced via immunoSEQ multiplex PCR; TCRdb's table is partial and in-frame only. The sample records approximately 180,000 clones, around four fifths being singletons. The sample taken for sequencing was PBMCs. Receptors originate from a woman between 45 and 60 years old in good health and CMV-seropositive. Each CDR3 is given with its conserved first and last residue. The D gene is left open where the match is weak. Part of the rows lack a size; the others show once, few, many or a class for expanded clones.

J gene	clone size	D gene	CDR3 length	V gene	CDR3 DNA	CDR3 protein
TRBJ1-5	-	-	15	TRBV2	TGTGCCAGCAAACCAGAGGGGGGGCGAGGACAGCCCCAGCATTTT	CASKPEGGRGQPQHF
TRBJ2-3	few	-	13	TRBV6-5	TGTGCCAGCAGTTACGGAGACAGGTATACGCAGTATTTT	CASSYGDRYTQYF
TRBJ1-6	-	-	18	TRBV7-6	TGTGCCAGCAGCTTAGCACGGGTTTTCAGGGGAAATAATTCACCCCTCCACTTT	CASSLARVFRGNNSPLHF
TRBJ2-7	-	-	13	TRBV19	TGTGCCAGTAGTATTAGGCAGGGCGGCGAGCAGTACTTC	CASSIRQGGEQYF
TRBJ2-1	once	TRBD1	15	TRBV4-1	TGCGCCAGCAGCCGGGGGACAGGGACCTACAATGAGCAGTTCTTC	CASSRGTGTYNEQFF
TRBJ1-6	-	-	14	TRBV4-1	TGCGCCAGCTCCGTATGGAAGGAGAATTCACCCCTCCACTTT	CASSVWKENSPLHF
TRBJ2-5	-	TRBD1	14	TRBV7-9	TGTGCCAGCAGCTTAGATACAGGGGTGAGGACCCAGTACTTC	CASSLDTGVRTQYF
TRBJ1-2	few	TRBD1	14	TRBV11-1	TGTGCCAGCAGCCGGGACAGCGCTAACTATGGCTACACCTTC	CASSRDSANYGYTF
TRBJ2-7	few	TRBD2	16	TRBV5-6	TGTGCCAGCAGCCCGAGGGTGCTAGCGGGACTCTACGAGCAGTACTTC	CASSPRVLAGLYEQYF
TRBJ1-2	once	TRBD1	13	TRBV19	TGTGCCAGTTCACCGGGACAGGGCGTTGGCTACACCTTC	CASSPGQGVGYTF
TRBJ1-1	-	-	15	TRBV6-1	TGTGCCAGCAGTGAAGCAGGAGGCCTGAACACTGAAGCTTTCTTT	CASSEAGGLNTEAFF